This T cell receptor (beta chain) is drawn from a study of beta chain features in type 1 diabetes (dated by TCRdb to the late 2010s). At the level of the whole study: No differences in mean age, gender distribution, total cell number or subset yield were found between patients and healthy donors. A total of about 99,000,000 sorted cells were examined across all samples, and RNA yield correlated strongly with the number of cells per subset. The study compared TCRB repertoires of sorted circulating CD4+ T cell subsets between recently diagnosed type 1 diabetes patients and matched healthy donors. Naive and central memory subsets were obtained from all 30 or so donors, but regulatory and stem cell-like memory subsets were isolated from only 8 patients and 8 healthy donors. Here is what the overall study found, with its caveats: PCR might favor shorter templates, but patient and control samples were amplified and corrected together, so any skew would affect both groups equally. Patients with type 1 diabetes made fewer insertions and deleted more nucleotides at VDJ recombination sites, implying thymic rearrangement abnormalities. Because cDNA rather than genomic DNA was sequenced, highly expressing activated cells could have been over-represented, although no difference in activation and CD3 levels was found between groups. Naive, central memory and regulatory TCRB repertoires appeared more similar among patients than among healthy donors. In all four CD4+ subsets, TCRB CDR3 length was moderately but significantly shorter in type 1 diabetes patients. Because small numbers of individuals were included in the HLA sub-analyses, any influence of HLA type on TCRB rearrangement was left unresolved.

Each donor gave one peripheral blood draw, averaging roughly 0.11 L, which was collected into heparinised tubes. Naive, central memory, regulatory and stem cell-like memory CD4+ T cells were sorted on a BD FACSAria II using a panel including CD45RO, CCR7, CD25, CD127, CD95 and CD27. Every sorted population had a purity above 95%. PBMCs were isolated immediately by Lymphoprep density gradient centrifugation and stained directly without culture. So that batch effects would be minimized, each experiment stained and sorted samples in pairs, pairing one healthy donor with one patient. The CDR3, from cysteine to phenylalanine, totals 16 residues. Left in the record is the CDR3 DNA by itself, 48 bases read in frame from the first base. V is pruned by 1 base and J by 6 bases, leaving 9 bases of the junction without a gene match. Reading the germline V gene (reference sequence) gives CDR1 SEHNR and CDR2 FQNEAQ.

This clone was observed a handful of times. The antigen this receptor binds is unknown. Base qualities are missing; no much larger clone stands one base away. The High Capacity cDNA Reverse Transcription Kit was used to reverse transcribe all of the isolated RNA, meaning that expressed TCRB transcripts were what got sequenced. Deep immunoSEQ sequencing was applied to naive, central memory and regulatory T cell samples, giving an average of about 3.4 million total reads per sample. Sorted cells were lysed in RLT buffer and RNA was extracted with DNase-treated RNeasy Micro or Mini kits, depending on cell number. To prevent cross-contamination, each cell subset was processed individually, whereas patient and healthy donor samples were processed jointly. TCRB sequences were amplified from cDNA with the immunoSEQ multiplex PCR, producing 87-bp fragments spanning the CDR3 region. Sequencing of the amplicons was done on the Illumina HiSeq platform. The original methods were these. Synthetic template baselines were used to correct PCR bias computationally, reads within Hamming distance 2 were collapsed together, and singletons that could not be merged were discarded. Reads were aligned against IMGT to assign V, D and J genes, CDR3 length and insertions or deletions at six rearrangement sites. Clonotype counts were normalized to sorted cell number within each subset before computing true diversity and Gini coefficients with the tcR R package. The overlap coefficient, calculated on TCRB nucleotide sequences, was used to quantify repertoire sharing. As a proxy for the pre-selection repertoire, out-of-frame TCRB sequences from naive cells were analyzed. What TCRdb holds here is the immuneACCESS table cut down to in-frame rearrangements. Part of the clones is not present; checked against another copy, under half of the missing clones reflect an unresolved V gene, and the others are unexplained. Clonal size and the V and J genes are those of that table, whereas D and trimming came from the DNA. Across this sample there are around 260,000 clones, with roughly 24% seen only once. The ten largest clonotypes hold roughly 0.011% of the sample.

Sample: naive CD4+ T cells from blood. This specimen's cell subset or site label, per the study, means: true naive CD4+ T cells. The receptor's source is a woman aged 25 to 39 with type 1 diabetes. The chain joins TRBV7-9 to TRBJ1-2; TRBD1 matches 9 bases in the middle. The CDR3 region has the sequence CASSLVRLQGADGYTF. The bases are TGTGCCAGCAGCTTAGTCCGCTTACAGGGGGCGGATGGCTACACCTTC.